These T cell receptor beta chains were read from a single sample in a study of OX40 agonist ivuxolimab in advanced cancers. Using immunoSEQ multiplex PCR, the repertoire was profiled, and TCRdb retains in-frame clones only, with some absent. The table has 83,000 or so clones, roughly 85% seen once. The starting material was CD4+ or CD8+ T cells sorted from blood, obtained in a trial of the OX40 agonist ivuxolimab. The source of these receptors is an adult with an advanced solid tumor such as melanoma, head and neck, liver or kidney cancer. CDR3s include the opening cysteine and the closing phenylalanine or tryptophan. The D gene is left open where the match is weak. Size values are once, few and many counts, or a class for expanded clones, and some rows have none.

TRBJ2-5,13,NA,TRBV11-2,NA,CASSLSVQETQYF,TGTGCCAGCAGCTTATCAGTCCAAGAGACCCAGTACTTC
TRBJ1-6,14,NA,TRBV7-8,TRBD1,CASSPGTVGSPLHF,TGTGCCAGCAGCCCGGGGACAGTGGGTTCACCCCTCCACTTT
TRBJ2-3,14,NA,TRBV10-1,NA,CASSGETSTDTQYF,TGCGCCAGCAGTGGGGAGACTTCCACAGATACGCAGTATTTT
TRBJ2-2,14,few,TRBV7-3,NA,CASSLTQGTGELFF,TGTGCCAGCAGCTTAACGCAGGGCACCGGGGAGCTGTTTTTT
TRBJ1-4,13,NA,TRBV6-5,NA,CASSKTSNEKLFF,TGTGCCAGCAGTAAAACAAGTAATGAAAAACTGTTTTTT
TRBJ2-7,13,once,TRBV5-4,TRBD1,CASSFRQGPEQYF,TGTGCCAGCAGCTTCAGACAGGGGCCCGAGCAGTACTTC
TRBJ2-7,13,NA,TRBV30,NA,CAWSRTEYYEQYF,TGTGCCTGGAGCAGGACAGAATACTACGAGCAGTACTTC
TRBJ1-5,15,NA,TRBV27,TRBD1,CASSLRTGANQPQHF,TGTGCCAGCAGTTTAAGGACAGGGGCGAACCAGCCCCAGCATTTT
TRBJ1-5,16,NA,TRBV19,TRBD1,CASSLSGTGLREPQHF,TGTGCCAGTAGTTTAAGCGGGACAGGGCTTCGGGAGCCCCAGCATTTT
TRBJ1-2,14,NA,TRBV4-2,NA,CASSREMGMDGYTF,TGTGCCAGCAGCCGGGAGATGGGTATGGATGGCTACACCTTC
TRBJ1-3,14,NA,TRBV18,NA,CASSLQASGNTIYF,TGTGCCAGCTCACTACAGGCTTCCGGAAACACCATATATTTT
TRBJ1-6,15,NA,TRBV7-9,TRBD1,CASSLASQGESPLHF,TGTGCCAGCAGCTTAGCCTCGCAGGGGGAATCACCCCTCCACTTT
TRBJ1-1,15,NA,TRBV6-6,NA,CAIVFQGPENTEAFF,TGTGCCATCGTCTTTCAGGGGCCGGAGAACACTGAAGCTTTCTTT
TRBJ1-2,14,NA,TRBV19,NA,CASRDRFLGYGYTF,TGTGCCAGTAGAGACAGGTTTCTGGGCTATGGCTACACCTTC
TRBJ1-2,16,NA,TRBV7-2,NA,CASSLVGGFTNYGYTF,TGTGCCAGCAGCTTAGTAGGCGGGTTCACTAACTATGGCTACACCTTC
TRBJ2-7,15,NA,TRBV4-2,NA,CASSQGGISSYEQYF,TGTGCCAGCAGCCAAGGAGGGATTAGCTCCTACGAGCAGTACTTC
TRBJ2-5,15,NA,TRBV7-8,TRBD2,CATTLRGRGEETQYF,TGTGCCACCACTTTACGCGGGAGAGGGGAAGAGACCCAGTACTTC
TRBJ1-1,13,NA,TRBV6-1,TRBD1,CASSETGGAEAFF,TGTGCCAGCAGTGAGACAGGGGGGGCTGAAGCTTTCTTT
TRBJ1-1,15,NA,TRBV6-6,NA,CASSYKGSGNTEAFF,TGTGCCAGCAGTTACAAAGGGTCGGGGAACACTGAAGCTTTCTTT
TRBJ1-5,17,NA,TRBV10-3,TRBD1,CAISERTPGGNNQPQHF,TGTGCCATCAGTGAGCGAACCCCAGGGGGCAACAATCAGCCCCAGCATTTT
TRBJ2-7,14,NA,TRBV10-3,NA,CAISESRVSYEQYF,TGTGCCATCAGTGAGTCAAGGGTTTCCTACGAGCAGTACTTC
TRBJ2-7,15,NA,TRBV6-5,NA,CASTPSQGYSYEQYF,TGTGCCAGCACCCCGTCCCAGGGGTACTCCTACGAGCAGTACTTC
TRBJ1-4,16,NA,TRBV4-3,NA,CASSPSPGATNEKLFF,TGCGCCAGCAGCCCCTCCCCAGGGGCAACTAATGAAAAACTGTTTTTT
TRBJ1-3,17,NA,TRBV19,NA,CASSPDGRGGSGNTIYF,TGTGCCAGTAGTCCCGACGGCAGAGGAGGCTCTGGAAACACCATATATTTT
TRBJ1-1,13,few,TRBV14,NA,CASSLTRNTEAFF,TGTGCCAGCAGCCTGACTAGGAACACTGAAGCTTTCTTT
TRBJ1-4,14,NA,TRBV30,NA,CAWSPGRINEKLFF,TGTGCCTGGTCCCCTGGACGGATTAATGAAAAACTGTTTTTT
TRBJ1-1,13,NA,TRBV10-3,NA,CAISGDQRTEAFF,TGTGCCATCAGTGGGGACCAGCGGACTGAAGCTTTCTTT
TRBJ2-5,14,NA,TRBV7-2,NA,CASSPRAYRETQYF,TGTGCCAGCAGCCCCCGGGCCTACCGAGAGACCCAGTACTTC
TRBJ1-2,14,NA,TRBV7-2,NA,CASSQAGGPYGYTF,TGTGCCAGCAGCCAGGCGGGGGGTCCCTATGGCTACACCTTC
TRBJ2-3,15,NA,TRBV2,TRBD1,CASRANRGDKDTQYF,TGTGCCAGCAGGGCCAACAGGGGGGACAAGGATACGCAGTATTTT
TRBJ2-7,15,NA,TRBV7-3,NA,CASSPGGQGTYEQYF,TGTGCCAGCAGCCCAGGGGGGCAGGGAACGTACGAGCAGTACTTC
TRBJ2-3,16,NA,TRBV5-1,NA,CASSLALGGRTDTQYF,TGCGCCAGCAGCTTGGCACTGGGGGGCCGCACAGATACGCAGTATTTT
TRBJ2-7,14,NA,TRBV2,TRBD1,CASRKDRVGYEQYF,TGTGCCAGCAGGAAGGACAGGGTTGGGTACGAGCAGTACTTC
TRBJ1-1,14,NA,TRBV5-1,TRBD1,CASSLYDRGGNSFF,TGCGCCAGCAGCTTATACGACAGGGGCGGGAATTCTTTCTTT
TRBJ1-4,14,NA,TRBV5-5,NA,CATRRTERDEKLFF,TGTGCCACCCGAAGGACAGAGAGGGATGAAAAACTGTTTTTT
TRBJ2-4,18,NA,TRBV11-1,TRBD1,CASSPRSGTVVAKNIQYF,TGTGCCAGCAGCCCGAGATCGGGGACAGTTGTAGCCAAAAACATTCAGTACTTC
TRBJ1-6,15,NA,TRBV7-2,NA,CASSSRDTFWGPLHF,TGTGCCAGCAGCTCCCGGGACACTTTTTGGGGACCCCTCCACTTT
TRBJ1-2,13,NA,TRBV29-1,NA,CSGGTLSNYGYTF,TGCAGCGGTGGGACGCTCTCTAACTATGGCTACACCTTC
TRBJ1-4,15,NA,TRBV9,TRBD1,CASSVGAGGNEKLFF,TGTGCCAGCAGCGTAGGGGCAGGGGGGAATGAAAAACTGTTTTTT
TRBJ2-3,15,NA,TRBV18,TRBD2,CASSPPTSGGDTQYF,TGTGCCAGCTCACCCCCGACTAGCGGGGGAGATACGCAGTATTTT